Following are 12 T cell receptor beta chains from one sample sequenced in a study of shared clonotypes between healthy human individuals. TCRdb's copy holds only in-frame clones and misses some; the assay was immunoSEQ multiplex PCR. Of about 2 million clones in the sample, over 85% are singletons; the top ten hold 0.9% to 1.3%. It was CD45RO-negative cells, positively selected for CCR7, that made up naive CD8 cells, with terminally differentiated effector memory CD45RA+ cells excluded. Source material: naive CD8+ T cells sorted from blood. Source of these receptors: a man aged 18 to 30 in good health.

About this clone: This specimen includes other DNA sequences encoding the same CDR3. The chain combines TRBV27 with TRBJ1-2; no clear D gene. Trimming cost V 8 bases and J 2 bases, with 12 bases left between them. The length of the CDR3 is 13 residues. Germline CDR1 and CDR2: MNHEY and SMNVEV (reference sequence). The CDR3 region has the DNA TGTGCCAGCTCACCTGACGGAAACTATGGCTACACCTTC. Residues: CASSPDGNYGYTF.

This sequence joins TRBV5-4 and TRBJ2-5; D not certain. There are 15 residues in the CDR3. Germline CDR1 is SGHNT and CDR2 is YYREEE (reference sequence). V dropped 0 bases and J dropped 3 bases, with 12 bases sitting between them. In DNA, the CDR3 is TGTGCCAGCAGCTTGGCCTTCTCAGGAAAAGAGACCCAGTACTTC. The encoded protein is CASSLAFSGKETQYF.

This chain uses TRBV15 with TRBJ1-2, with D possibly matching TRBD1 (6 bases). From germline, CDR1 is LNHNV and CDR2 YYDKDF (reference sequence). Trimming removed 4 bases at V and 4 bases at J, with 13 bases between. This CDR3 contains 14 residues. DNA for the CDR3: TGTGCCACCAGCATCAGGGGCAGGGGCTATGGCTACACCTTC. Amino acid sequence: CATSIRGRGYGYTF.

For the CDR3, the DNA is TGTGCCAGCAGTTCCGCGACCCCGGTGAGCGACTACGAGCAGTACTTC. Translated, it gives CASSSATPVSDYEQYF. This sequence joins TRBV6-5 and TRBJ2-7; D is undetermined. CDR3 length: 16 amino acids. CDR1 and CDR2 (germline): MNHEY, SVGAGI. V lost 4 bases and J lost 3, with 19 bases in between.

The gene calls are TRBV19 and TRBJ2-1, with no clear D. The ends were cut back, 5 bases at V and 0 bases at J, with 14 bases in the middle. Per the germline V gene, CDR1 is LNHDA and CDR2 is SQIVND (reference sequence). This CDR3 is 16 amino acids long. The CDR3 DNA follows: TGTGCCAGTAGTGCGGATGGTCTAAGCTCCTACAATGAGCAGTTCTTC. It translates to CASSADGLSSYNEQFF.

The chain recombines TRBV5-1 with TRBJ2-3, with a possible D match to TRBD1 (5 bases). V dropped 6 bases and J dropped 0 bases, with 14 bases sitting between them. From germline, CDR1 is SGHRS and CDR2 YFSETQ. The CDR3 sequence is 15 residues long. CDR3 amino acids: CASTMRQPSTDTQYF. Here the CDR3 DNA reads TGCGCCAGCACTATGAGACAGCCTAGCACAGATACGCAGTATTTT.

J is TRBJ2-7 and V is TRBV4-1; the D gene is possibly TRBD2 (6 bases). Trimming stripped 4 bases from V and 4 bases from J, with 11 bases between. Germline V gives CDR1 MGHRA, CDR2 YSYEKL. The CDR3 sequence is 13 residues long. CDR3 bases: TGCGCCAGCAGCCTACAGGAGGGGTACGAGCAGTACTTC. Encoded protein: CASSLQEGYEQYF.

The V gene is TRBV7-9, the J gene TRBJ2-1; D perhaps matches TRBD2 (6 bases). CDR1 and CDR2 (germline): SEHNR, FQNEAQ (reference sequence). The V end lost 8 bases, the J end lost 1 base, and 9 bases lay between the germline ends. The CDR3 has 13 residues. The DNA of the CDR3 is TGTGCCAGCGGTCGGGAGTCCTACAATGAGCAGTTCTTC. It codes for CASGRESYNEQFF.

This chain uses TRBV27 with TRBJ2-5; 9 nucleotides match TRBD1. The CDR3 is 16 residues long. Germline values: CDR1 MNHEY, CDR2 SMNVEV (reference sequence). Trimming at V came to 5 bases and at J to 5 bases, leaving 12 bases not matched to a gene. The CDR3 reads CASSRRGTGSLETQYF. The CDR3 DNA is TGTGCCAGCAGTCGGAGAGGGACAGGGAGTCTGGAGACCCAGTACTTC.

This clone has only a few counts. This sample includes further DNA sequences coding for the same CDR3. The V gene is TRBV7-9, the J gene TRBJ2-7, with D tentatively TRBD1 (5 bases). Trimming removed 2 bases from V and 3 bases from J, with 5 bases in between. This CDR3 comprises 12 residues. Germline CDR1 reads SEHNR; CDR2 reads FQNEAQ (reference sequence). The chain's CDR3 is CASSLRGYEQYF. Written as DNA, the CDR3 is TGTGCCAGCAGCTTAAGGGGCTACGAGCAGTACTTC.

The chain employs TRBV28 and TRBJ2-1; D is perhaps TRBD2 (5 bases). Trimming removed 7 bases at V and 4 bases at J, with 14 bases between. CDR3 length equals 14 residues. From germline, CDR1 is MDHEN and CDR2 SYDVKM. CDR3 residues: CASIENGEYNEQFF. CDR3 nucleotides: TGTGCCAGCATTGAAAACGGGGAGTACAATGAGCAGTTCTTC.

V gene TRBV2 combines with J gene TRBJ1-2, with D perhaps matching TRBD1 (5 bases). The CDR3 length is 14 residues. V lost 7 bases and J lost 6, with 18 bases in between. Germline V gives CDR1 SNHLY, CDR2 FYNNEI. CDR3 protein: CASNLRGLGDGYTF. For the CDR3, the DNA is TGTGCCAGCAACCTCCGGGGACTTGGGGATGGCTACACCTTC.